The rows below give T cell receptor beta chains drawn from one sample of a study of T-cell memory formation after mild COVID-19. A single record per CDR3 protein comes from TCRdb applying MiXCR to the 5' RACE reads. The repertoire includes around 340,000 distinct CDR3 sequences, more than 20% of them detected once, and under 15% sits in the top ten. The specimen was PBMCs or a T cell subset sorted from them (not recorded which). These TCRs come from an adult woman who had mild COVID-19 (a few samples of this study predate the infection). Cell type and time point are not known. Both conserved end residues are part of each CDR3. Each record gives: J gene, V gene, D gene, clone size, CDR3 protein, CDR3 DNA. The D gene is left open where the match is weak. Clone size is stated in some rows and not others, as once, few, many or a class when expanded.

J gene: TRBJ1-6
V gene: TRBV20-1
D gene: .
clone size: .
CDR3 protein: CSARGSSYNSPLHF
CDR3 DNA: TGCAGTGCTAGAGGGAGCTCCTATAATTCACCCCTCCACTTT

J gene: TRBJ1-6
V gene: TRBV6-6
D gene: .
clone size: .
CDR3 protein: CASSSSGNNSPLHF
CDR3 DNA: TGTGCCAGCAGTTCGTCGGGGAATAATTCACCCCTCCACTTT

J gene: TRBJ2-7
V gene: TRBV9
D gene: .
clone size: .
CDR3 protein: CASSVAGRDQEQYF
CDR3 DNA: TGTGCCAGCAGCGTAGCCGGGAGAGATCAAGAGCAGTACTTC

J gene: TRBJ1-1
V gene: TRBV29-1
D gene: .
clone size: .
CDR3 protein: CSVEAAVEAFF
CDR3 DNA: TGCAGCGTTGAAGCCGCGGTCGAAGCTTTCTTT

J gene: TRBJ1-1
V gene: TRBV7-8
D gene: .
clone size: few
CDR3 protein: CASSLAQGWTEAFF
CDR3 DNA: TGTGCCAGCAGCTTAGCACAGGGTTGGACTGAAGCTTTCTTT

J gene: TRBJ1-2
V gene: TRBV9
D gene: .
clone size: .
CDR3 protein: CASGSPANYGYTF
CDR3 DNA: TGTGCCAGCGGAAGCCCCGCTAACTATGGCTACACCTTC

J gene: TRBJ1-5
V gene: TRBV6-2/TRBV6-3
D gene: .
clone size: few
CDR3 protein: CASTEGRNQPQHF
CDR3 DNA: TGTGCCAGCACTGAGGGGAGGAATCAGCCCCAGCATTTT

J gene: TRBJ1-1
V gene: TRBV5-1
D gene: TRBD1
clone size: few
CDR3 protein: CASSLGQGGGTEAFF
CDR3 DNA: TGCGCCAGCAGCTTAGGACAGGGGGGCGGCACTGAAGCTTTCTTT

J gene: TRBJ1-1
V gene: TRBV7-2
D gene: .
clone size: .
CDR3 protein: CASSLAPWAEAFF
CDR3 DNA: TGTGCCAGCAGCTTAGCGCCATGGGCTGAAGCTTTCTTT

J gene: TRBJ2-1
V gene: TRBV20-1
D gene: .
clone size: .
CDR3 protein: CSAPRPGVGNEQFF
CDR3 DNA: TGCAGTGCTCCCCGTCCAGGGGTGGGCAATGAGCAGTTCTTC

J gene: TRBJ1-5
V gene: TRBV7-6
D gene: .
clone size: .
CDR3 protein: CASSLEADSNQPQHF
CDR3 DNA: TGTGCCAGCAGCTTAGAAGCCGATAGCAATCAGCCCCAGCATTTT

J gene: TRBJ1-6
V gene: TRBV6-1
D gene: .
clone size: few
CDR3 protein: CASSEDGGSPLHF
CDR3 DNA: TGTGCCAGCAGTGAAGACGGTGGTTCACCCCTCCACTTT

J gene: TRBJ1-5
V gene: TRBV7-6
D gene: .
clone size: few
CDR3 protein: CASSLAAGSFNQPQHF
CDR3 DNA: TGTGCCAGCAGCTTAGCTGCAGGTTCCTTCAATCAGCCCCAGCATTTT

J gene: TRBJ1-1
V gene: TRBV7-9
D gene: TRBD1
clone size: few
CDR3 protein: CASSFPRWTGRNTEAFF
CDR3 DNA: TGTGCCAGCAGCTTCCCCAGATGGACAGGGCGCAACACTGAAGCTTTCTTT

J gene: TRBJ2-1
V gene: TRBV25-1
D gene: .
clone size: .
CDR3 protein: CASRALELGEQFF
CDR3 DNA: TGTGCCAGCAGAGCCCTCGAGCTAGGTGAGCAGTTCTTC

J gene: TRBJ2-1
V gene: TRBV27
D gene: .
clone size: few
CDR3 protein: CASSLRVGLYNEQFF
CDR3 DNA: TGTGCCAGCAGTCTCCGTGTAGGGCTCTACAATGAGCAGTTCTTC

J gene: TRBJ2-1
V gene: TRBV12-3/TRBV12-4
D gene: TRBD1
clone size: .
CDR3 protein: CATSPGQGDNEQFF
CDR3 DNA: TGTGCCACCTCGCCGGGACAGGGCGACAATGAGCAGTTCTTC

J gene: TRBJ2-1
V gene: TRBV27
D gene: TRBD2
clone size: .
CDR3 protein: CASSLGTSGSQNEQFF
CDR3 DNA: TGTGCCAGCAGTTTGGGGACTAGCGGGAGTCAAAATGAGCAGTTCTTC

J gene: TRBJ1-5
V gene: TRBV25-1
D gene: .
clone size: .
CDR3 protein: CASSDGGGNLGQPQHF
CDR3 DNA: TGTGCCAGCAGTGATGGGGGGGGCAATCTAGGTCAGCCCCAGCATTTT

J gene: TRBJ2-7
V gene: TRBV25-1
D gene: .
clone size: many
CDR3 protein: CASSRGSSYEQYF
CDR3 DNA: TGTGCCAGCAGTCGTGGCAGCTCCTACGAGCAGTACTTC

J gene: TRBJ2-7
V gene: TRBV27
D gene: .
clone size: .
CDR3 protein: CASSWGREGYEQYF
CDR3 DNA: TGTGCCAGCAGTTGGGGCAGGGAAGGCTACGAGCAGTACTTC